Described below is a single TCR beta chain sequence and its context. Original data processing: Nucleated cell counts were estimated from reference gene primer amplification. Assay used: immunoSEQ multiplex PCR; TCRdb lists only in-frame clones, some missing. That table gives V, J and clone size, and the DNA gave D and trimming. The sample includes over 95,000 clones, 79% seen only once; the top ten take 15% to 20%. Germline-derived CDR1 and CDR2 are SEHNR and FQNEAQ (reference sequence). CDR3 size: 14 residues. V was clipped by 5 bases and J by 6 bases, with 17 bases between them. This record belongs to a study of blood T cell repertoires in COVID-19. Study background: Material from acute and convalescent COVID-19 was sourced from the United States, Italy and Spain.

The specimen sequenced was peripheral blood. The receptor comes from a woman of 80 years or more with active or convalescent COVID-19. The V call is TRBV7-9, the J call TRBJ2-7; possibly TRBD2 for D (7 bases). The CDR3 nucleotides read TGTGCCAGCAGCCAGAGCGGGACAACCCCCGAGCAGTACTTC. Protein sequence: CASSQSGTTPEQYF. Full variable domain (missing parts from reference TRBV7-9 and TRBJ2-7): DTGVSQNPRHKITKRGQNVTFRCDPISEHNRLYWYRQTLGQGPEFLTYFQNEAQLEKSRLLSDRFSAERPKGSFSTLEIQRTEQGDSAMYLCASSQSGTTPEQYFGPGTRLTVT.